A single sample gave rise to the 14 T cell receptor beta chains below, sequenced in a study of blood T cells in healthy people across ages. A second PCR, run for about 6 to 11 cycles, used a sample-barcoded 5' primer plus a J-beta primer mix. TCRdb re-called the 5' RACE reads with MiXCR, one entry per CDR3 protein. This sample yields 800,000 to 950,000 distinct CDR3 sequences, of which almost 30% are seen a single time; roughly 10% belongs to the top ten. This same sample was also part of a study on T cells of mothers and their children.

The sample comprised blood. These receptors all stem from a woman between 40 and 55 years old in good health.

This clonotype appeared a few times. This clone may be a read error of a much larger clone one base away. This chain joins TRBV10-3 and TRBJ2-4, with TRBD1 identical over 8 bases. The J call may be wrong; the DNA end is better matched by TRBJ2-7. Germline V lookup: CDR1 ENHRY, CDR2 SYGVKD. The CDR3 contains 14 residues. The CDR3 loop reads CAVGQTGASYEQYF. The CDR3 region has the DNA TGTGCCGTCGGACAGACAGGGGCCTCCTACGAGCAGTACTTC.

This clonotype was seen a single time. It may be a read error: a sequence one base away is much more abundant. This sequence joins TRBV12-3 or TRBV12-4 and TRBJ2-4, with D possibly matching TRBD1 (6 bases). The CDR3 runs to 14 residues. CDR3 DNA: TGTGCCAGCAGTTTAGCGGGGGCCGGGGACATTCGGTACTTC. Translated, it gives CASSLAGAGDIRYF.

This clonotype was observed a few times. The chain recombines TRBV27 with TRBJ2-2; D is perhaps TRBD1 (6 bases). V lost 5 bases and J lost 3, with 10 bases in between. Germline V gene sequence: CDR1 MNHEY, CDR2 SMNVEV (reference sequence). The length of the CDR3 is 14 residues. The CDR3 protein is CASSPGQYTGELFF. The CDR3 bases are TGTGCCAGCAGTCCCGGACAGTACACCGGGGAGCTGTTTTTT.

This chain links TRBV6-6 with TRBJ2-4, with TRBD2 matching over 7 bases. The assigned J gene may be wrong: the sequence end matches TRBJ2-7 better. Germline loops: CDR1 MNHNY, CDR2 SVGAGI (reference sequence). The CDR3 spans 13 residues. CDR3 sequence (DNA): TGTGCCAGCAGGCCCGGGGGAGGGTACGAGCAGTACTTC. Translated: CASRPGGGYEQYF.

The CDR3 bases are TGTGCCAGCAGCTTACTAGCGGGGGGGACTCAGGAGCAGTACTTC. It yields the protein CASSLLAGGTQEQYF. The V call is TRBV12-3 or TRBV12-4, the J call TRBJ2-5, with 13 nucleotides matching TRBD2. The CDR3 contains 15 residues. V shed 6 bases, J shed 11 bases, and the junction held 12 bases outside the gene matches.

The J gene is TRBJ2-7, the V gene TRBV5-1; D assignment may be TRBD1 or TRBD2 (6 bases each). Germline assignment: CDR1 SGHRS and CDR2 YFSETQ. V gave up 0 bases and J gave up 6 bases, with 16 bases separating them. The CDR3 contains 15 residues. Here the CDR3 DNA reads TGCGCCAGCAGCTTGGGAGGTAACAGGGAGGTCGAGCAGTACTTC. This encodes CASSLGGNREVEQYF.

This clonotype was seen a few times. Written as DNA, the CDR3 is TGTGCCAGCAGTTACCGGGACAGTGGAACGTACGAGCAGTTCTTC. Its protein is CASSYRDSGTYEQFF. V is TRBV12-3 or TRBV12-4 and J is TRBJ2-1; 7 bases fit TRBD1. This CDR3 region has 15 residues. V was clipped by 4 bases and J by 10 bases; unmatched bases: 13.

This clonotype was seen a handful of times. The V and J genes are TRBV29-1 and TRBJ1-1; D ambiguous. V gave up 7 bases and J gave up 0 bases, with 15 bases separating them. The CDR3 consists of 14 residues. In germline, CDR1 is SQVTM, CDR2 ANQGSEA. The CDR3 loop is CSDTTDGLNTEAFF. As DNA, the CDR3 is TGCAGCGACACTACCGACGGACTGAACACTGAAGCTTTCTTT.

This clonotype has only a few counts. The chain joins TRBV12-3 or TRBV12-4 to TRBJ2-7; D unclear. The V end was cut by 3 bases, the J end by 4 bases, with 16 bases between. The CDR3 runs 15 residues. The CDR3 sequence is CASSFGSLPRYEQYF. DNA of the CDR3: TGTGCCAGCAGTTTCGGGTCTCTTCCCCGTTACGAGCAGTACTTC.

The count of this clonotype is one. The gene calls are TRBV20-1 and TRBJ1-1; the D is unclear. Deletions cut 2 bases from V and 4 bases from J, with 17 bases between. CDR3 size: 15 residues. Per the germline V gene, CDR1 is DFQATT and CDR2 is SNEGSKA (reference sequence). CDR3 nucleotide sequence: TGCAGTGCTAGAAAAGTTTTTAGTTCGAGCACTGAAGCTTTCTTT. Its translation is CSARKVFSSSTEAFF.

This clonotype was seen at least ten times. The V call is TRBV20-1, the J call TRBJ2-7; no firm D call. The CDR3 has 13 residues. V was cut by 1 base and J by 1 base, with 8 bases left in between. Germline CDR1 reads DFQATT; CDR2 reads SNEGSKA (reference sequence). The CDR3 DNA follows: TGCAGTGCTAGAGTGGTCTCTTCCTACGAGCAGTACTTC. Translated, it gives CSARVVSSYEQYF.

This clonotype has just a few counts. The chain combines TRBV25-1 with TRBJ2-2; D possibly corresponds to TRBD1 (5 bases). The V gene's germline CDR1 is MGHDK and CDR2 SYGVNS. The germline V and J ends were trimmed by 5 bases and 1 base, with 8 bases remaining between them. The length of the CDR3 is 14 residues. Here the CDR3 reads CASSWQGNTGELFF. The DNA of the CDR3 is TGTGCCAGCAGTTGGCAGGGGAACACCGGGGAGCTGTTTTTT.

Comment on this clonotype: Being one base from a much bigger clone, this may be a read error. The chain has TRBV20-1 and TRBJ2-5; 14 bases line up with TRBD2. Germline V lookup: CDR1 DFQATT, CDR2 SNEGSKA (reference sequence). CDR3 size: 17 residues. Trimming removed 5 bases from V and 11 bases from J; junction bases left unmatched: 19. CDR3 nucleotide sequence: TGCAGTGCTCCCGGGACTAGCGGGGGCCGCCTCAGCAATGAGCAGTACTTC. This sequence encodes CSAPGTSGGRLSNEQYF.

The chain uses TRBV12-3 or TRBV12-4 and TRBJ1-4; unclear D gene. CDR3 length: 15 residues. V was shortened by 7 bases and J by 4 bases, with 16 bases between the two germline ends. CDR3 sequence reads: CASTLAGSSNEKLFF. The CDR3 coding sequence is TGTGCCAGCACCCTTGCTGGCAGTAGTAATGAAAAACTGTTTTTT.